This T cell receptor (beta chain) was profiled in a study of T-cell memory formation after mild COVID-19. In its sample, this clonotype was seen a few times. The target antigen is unknown. Germline CDR1 is KGHDR and CDR2 is SFDVKD. The CDR3 runs 13 residues. The V end lost 4 bases, the J end lost 4 bases, and 10 bases lay between the germline ends. From the 5' RACE reads, TCRdb called clonotypes with MiXCR, one entry per CDR3 protein. The data contain 350,000 to 450,000 distinct CDR3 sequences, 25% to 30% of them seen just once; the ten biggest clones take up approximately 15%. Overall study findings and caveats: Pre-infection memory already had some responding clones, implying cross-reactive memory joined.

This clonotype originated in an adult woman who had mild COVID-19 (a few samples of this study predate the infection). Cell type and time point are not known. This chain connects TRBV24-1 to TRBJ2-7; D gene uncertain. The sample taken for sequencing was PBMCs or a T cell subset sorted from them (not recorded which). The CDR3 DNA sequence: TGTGCCACCAGTGAAACGGACGGATACGAGCAGTACTTC. Translated, it gives CATSETDGYEQYF.